The 22 T cell receptor beta chains given below trace back to one sample, sequenced in a study of shared clonotypes between healthy human individuals. Measured with immunoSEQ multiplex PCR; TCRdb has only the in-frame clones, and not every one. The top ten hold roughly 0.13% of the sample, which has 2 million to 2.5 million clones, approximately 94% seen once. The sample was naive CD4+ T cells sorted from blood. The subset denotes: CD45RA+ positively selected. The receptors shown here come from a man aged 18 to 30 in good health.

This chain links TRBV18 with TRBJ2-6; D ambiguous. Trimming left V 6 bases short and J 0 bases short, with 9 bases between. This CDR3 has 15 amino acids. Germline V gene data show CDR1 as KGHSH and CDR2 as LQKENI. CDR3 protein: CASSRGYSGANVLTF. For the CDR3, the DNA is TGTGCCAGCTCTCGAGGTTACTCTGGGGCCAACGTCCTGACTTTC.

This clone was picked up one time. The chain joins TRBV7-2 to TRBJ2-1, with 9 bases fitting TRBD2. CDR3 size: 15 residues. CDR1 and CDR2 from the germline V gene are SGHTA and FQGNSA. The CDR3 DNA reads as TGTTGCTGTGGGAGCGGGGGGTTCGGATACAATGAGCAGTTCTTC. It encodes CCCGSGGFGYNEQFF.

In the case of this clone: Different DNA sequences within this sample yield the same CDR3. The chain employs TRBV7-2 and TRBJ2-7; the D is unclear. The CDR3 spans 14 residues. V lost 0 bases to trimming and J lost 1 base, with 7 bases between them. Germline CDR1 SGHTA, CDR2 FQGNSA. The CDR3 region is CASSLAAGSYEQYF. The CDR3 DNA is TGTGCCAGCAGCTTAGCGGCCGGATCCTACGAGCAGTACTTC.

This chain connects TRBV18 to TRBJ2-7; 9 nucleotides align to TRBD1. The ends lost 2 bases at V and 4 bases at J; junction bases unmatched: 9. The CDR3 length is 16 residues. CDR1 KGHSH and CDR2 LQKENI come from the germline V gene. The CDR3 loop reads CASSPVAGTGSYEQYF. The CDR3 bases are TGTGCCAGCTCACCAGTCGCGGGGACAGGGAGTTACGAGCAGTACTTC.

J is TRBJ1-2 and V is TRBV9, with 8 bases aligning to TRBD1. The CDR3 contains 15 residues. V lost 7 bases, J lost 2 bases, and 10 bases stayed unmatched. CDR1 SGDLS and CDR2 YYNGEE come from the germline V gene. The CDR3 sequence: CASQVGQGGNYGYTF. In DNA form, the CDR3 reads TGTGCCAGCCAAGTAGGACAGGGAGGGAACTATGGCTACACCTTC.

The V call is TRBV19, the J call TRBJ2-7; 12 bases line up with TRBD1. V was clipped by 4 bases and J by 5 bases; unmatched bases: 6. The CDR3 is 15 residues long. Germline lookup yields CDR1 LNHDA and CDR2 SQIVND (reference sequence). This CDR3 reads CASSRGTGGKDEQYF. The CDR3 nucleotides read TGTGCCAGTAGTAGGGGGACAGGGGGCAAGGACGAGCAGTACTTC.

The chain carries TRBV11-2 and TRBJ2-7; 9 bases map to TRBD2. With V trimmed by 5 bases and J by 2 bases, 4 bases remained unmatched. The CDR3 has 14 residues. The germline V gene encodes CDR1 SGHAT and CDR2 FQNNGV. For the CDR3, the DNA is TGTGCCAGCAGCCCCCGACTAGCGGCCTACGAGCAGTACTTC. This sequence encodes CASSPRLAAYEQYF.

The chain recombines TRBV30 with TRBJ1-2, with D hard to call. The CDR3 totals 13 residues. Trimming left V 2 bases short and J 0 bases short, with 7 bases between. Germline V gene sequence: CDR1 GTSNPN, CDR2 SVGIG (reference sequence). As DNA, the CDR3 is TGTGCCTGGAGTCTTATTGCTAACTATGGCTACACCTTC. Translated, it gives CAWSLIANYGYTF.

V is TRBV10-3 and J is TRBJ1-1; D remains ambiguous. The V gene lost 5 bases and the J gene lost 8 bases, with 15 bases spanning the gap. CDR3 length: 13 amino acids. Germline V CDR1 and CDR2: ENHRY, SYGVKD. CDR3 residues: CAISNPSTAEAFF. As DNA, the CDR3 is TGTGCCATCAGTAACCCTTCGACGGCCGAAGCTTTCTTT.

The table lists this clone with a count of one. The V call is TRBV19, the J call TRBJ1-1, with D maybe TRBD1 (6 bases). CDR1 LNHDA and CDR2 SQIVND come from the germline V gene (reference sequence). With 7 bases removed from V and 5 bases from J, the gap between germline ends came to 11 bases. The CDR3 has 12 residues. CDR3 protein: CASKNRETEAFF. The CDR3 DNA reads TGTGCCAGTAAAAACAGGGAAACTGAAGCTTTCTTT.

The J gene is TRBJ2-7, the V gene TRBV7-9; the D call may be TRBD1 or TRBD2 (6 bases each). The V and J ends lost 5 bases and 2 bases respectively, with 22 bases between them. The CDR3 loop spans 17 amino acids. Germline CDR1 reads SEHNR; CDR2 reads FQNEAQ (reference sequence). Here the CDR3 reads CASSRPGFVGGPYEQYF. CDR3 nucleotide sequence: TGTGCCAGCAGCCGGCCAGGGTTTGTTGGGGGGCCCTACGAGCAGTACTTC.

This chain connects TRBV5-4 to TRBJ1-6, with 8 bases matching TRBD1. This CDR3 comprises 15 residues. V shed 3 bases and J 8 bases; nucleotides not matched to a gene: 7. Germline lookup yields CDR1 SGHNT and CDR2 YYREEE (reference sequence). In DNA, the CDR3 is TGTGCCAGCAGCTGGCTGGACAGGGACGATTCACCCCTCCACTTT. It specifies CASSWLDRDDSPLHF.

In DNA form, the CDR3 reads TGTGCCAGCAGTTACACCGGGACAGGGTATAATTCACCCCTCCACTTT. It translates to CASSYTGTGYNSPLHF. The chain is built from TRBV6-5 and TRBJ1-6, with 9 nucleotides matching TRBD1. The ends lost 2 bases at V and 4 bases at J; junction bases unmatched: 3. The CDR3 contains 16 residues. Germline values: CDR1 MNHEY, CDR2 SVGAGI.

The gene calls are TRBV30 and TRBJ1-6, with D uncertain. This CDR3 has 11 amino acids. With 2 bases removed from V and 8 bases from J, the gap between germline ends came to 4 bases. Germline V gene sequence: CDR1 GTSNPN, CDR2 SVGIG (reference sequence). The CDR3 here is CAWSWDSPLHF. The CDR3 bases are TGTGCCTGGAGTTGGGATTCACCCCTCCACTTT.

V and J are TRBV28 and TRBJ1-3, with 7 bases lining up with TRBD1. This CDR3 spans 16 amino acids. Germline CDR1 reads MDHEN; CDR2 reads SYDVKM. The V and J ends lost 2 bases and 0 bases, in that order; junction bases with no gene match: 4. This CDR3 is CASSLIGQDSGNTIYF. CDR3 DNA: TGTGCCAGCAGTTTAATAGGACAGGACTCTGGAAACACCATATATTTT. Filled out from reference TRBV28 and TRBJ1-3, the complete variable domain reads DVKVTQSSRYLVKRTGEKVFLECVQDMDHENMFWYRQDPGLGLRLIYFSYDVKMKEKGDIPEGYSVSREKKERFSLILESASTNQTSMYLCASSLIGQDSGNTIYFGEGSWLTVV.

In this sample, this clone turned up once. The chain is built from TRBV30 and TRBJ1-1; D is undetermined. Between the trimmed V and J ends, which lost 4 bases and 0 bases, there was a span of 18 bases. In germline, CDR1 is GTSNPN, CDR2 SVGIG (reference sequence). The CDR3 runs to 16 residues. CDR3 amino acids: CAWTLPRGGLNTEAFF. In DNA, the CDR3 is TGTGCCTGGACCCTACCCCGAGGAGGGCTGAACACTGAAGCTTTCTTT.

The CDR3 DNA follows: TGCGCCAGCAGCCAAGTTCCGCCTAGCGGGAACACCGGGGAGCTGTTTTTT. It yields the protein CASSQVPPSGNTGELFF. V and J are TRBV4-1 and TRBJ2-2, with 7 positions matching TRBD2. Trimming at V came to 1 base and at J to 1 base, leaving 6 bases not matched to a gene. The germline V gene encodes CDR1 MGHRA and CDR2 YSYEKL. This CDR3 contains 17 residues.

This rearrangement joins TRBV2 to TRBJ2-4; D is unresolved. Germline V lookup: CDR1 SNHLY, CDR2 FYNNEI. The CDR3 is made up of 14 amino acids. Trimming took 7 bases from V and 0 from J, leaving 10 bases between them. This chain's CDR3 is CASKQLLAKNIQYF. CDR3 sequence (DNA): TGTGCCAGCAAGCAGCTTCTAGCCAAAAACATTCAGTACTTC.

The chain is built from TRBV11-1 and TRBJ2-5, with TRBD2 matching 14 bases. Germline V gene sequence: CDR1 SGHAT, CDR2 FQDESV (reference sequence). The trim removed 0 bases at V and 4 bases at J, leaving 10 bases unmatched. This CDR3 is built from 19 residues. This chain's CDR3 is CASSLATSGGARRRETQYF. The CDR3 region has the DNA TGTGCCAGCAGCTTAGCGACTAGCGGGGGGGCCCGACGGAGAGAGACCCAGTACTTC.

The chain recombines TRBV2 with TRBJ2-3, with D unclear. Trimming shortened V by 3 bases and J by 1 base, and 11 bases separated the two germline ends. Germline assignment: CDR1 SNHLY and CDR2 FYNNEI. This CDR3 is 15 amino acids long. The DNA for the CDR3 is TGTGCCAGCAGTGACGTCTCCTTCGGCACAGATACGCAGTATTTT. Translating it yields CASSDVSFGTDTQYF.

The chain carries TRBV7-3 and TRBJ2-2; D uncertain. The CDR3 contains 15 residues. V gave up 5 bases and J gave up 4 bases, with 14 bases separating them. CDR1 SGHTA and CDR2 FQGTGA come from the germline V gene. The CDR3 DNA reads TGTGCCAGCAGCCCATACTTGGGGATCACCGGGGAGCTGTTTTTT. It specifies CASSPYLGITGELFF. Looking up the rest from reference TRBV7-3 and TRBJ2-2 gives the full variable domain: GAGVSQTPSNKVTEKGKYVELRCDPISGHTALYWYRQSLGQGPEFLIYFQGTGAADDSGLPNDRFFAVRPEGSVSTLKIQRTERGDSAVYLCASSPYLGITGELFFGEGSRLTVL.

This clone has only one observation. This chain joins TRBV4-1 and TRBJ2-5; TRBD1 might be the D (6 bases). This CDR3 spans 18 amino acids. Looked up from germline, CDR1 is MGHRA and CDR2 is YSYEKL. Trimming took off 2 bases at V and 4 bases at J, with 23 bases between the two ends. The CDR3 sequence is CASSQIGGRAERGETQYF. CDR3 DNA sequence: TGCGCCAGCAGCCAAATAGGGGGTCGGGCGGAGAGGGGAGAGACCCAGTACTTC.